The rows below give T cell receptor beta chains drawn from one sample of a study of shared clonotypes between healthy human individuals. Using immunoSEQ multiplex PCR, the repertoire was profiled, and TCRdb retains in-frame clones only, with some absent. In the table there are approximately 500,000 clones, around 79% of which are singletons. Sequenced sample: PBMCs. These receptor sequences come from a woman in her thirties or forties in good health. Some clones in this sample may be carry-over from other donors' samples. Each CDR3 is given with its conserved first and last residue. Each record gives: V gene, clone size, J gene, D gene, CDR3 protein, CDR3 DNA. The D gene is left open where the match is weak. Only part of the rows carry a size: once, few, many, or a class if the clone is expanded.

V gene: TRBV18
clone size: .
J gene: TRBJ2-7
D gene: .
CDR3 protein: CASSPGQPSSYEQYF
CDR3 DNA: TGTGCCAGCTCGCCCGGACAGCCGAGCTCCTACGAGCAGTACTTC

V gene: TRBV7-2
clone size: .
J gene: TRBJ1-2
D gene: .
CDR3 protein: CASSFPPYGYTF
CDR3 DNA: TGTGCCAGCAGCTTCCCCCCCTATGGCTACACCTTC

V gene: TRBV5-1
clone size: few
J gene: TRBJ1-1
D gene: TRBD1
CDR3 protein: CASTPQGGNLNTEAFF
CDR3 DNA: TGCGCCAGCACCCCGCAAGGGGGCAACTTGAACACTGAAGCTTTCTTT

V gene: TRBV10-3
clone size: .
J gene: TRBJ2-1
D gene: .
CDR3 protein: CAINRALDRGGDEQFF
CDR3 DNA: TGTGCCATCAATCGAGCCCTAGACAGGGGAGGGGATGAGCAGTTCTTC

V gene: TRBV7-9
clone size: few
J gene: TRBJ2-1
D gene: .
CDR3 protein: CASSLDAPPGFF
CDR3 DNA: TGTGCCAGCAGCTTAGATGCCCCGCCCGGGTTCTTC

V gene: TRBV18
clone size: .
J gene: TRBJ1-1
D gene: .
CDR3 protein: CASQGIPGSMNTEAFF
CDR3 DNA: TGTGCCAGCCAGGGGATACCGGGGTCAATGAACACTGAAGCTTTCTTT

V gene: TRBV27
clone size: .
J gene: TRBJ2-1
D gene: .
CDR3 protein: CASSYTHRGSYNEQFF
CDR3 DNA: TGTGCCAGCAGTTACACGCATAGGGGATCCTACAATGAGCAGTTCTTC

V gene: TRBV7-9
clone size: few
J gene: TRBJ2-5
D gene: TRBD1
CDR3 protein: CASRPGQGHYQETQYF
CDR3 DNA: TGTGCCAGCAGACCCGGACAGGGGCATTACCAAGAGACCCAGTACTTC

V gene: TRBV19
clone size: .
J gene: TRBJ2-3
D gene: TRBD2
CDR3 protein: CASSMLAAPADTQYF
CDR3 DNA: TGTGCCAGTAGTATGCTAGCGGCCCCCGCAGATACGCAGTATTTT

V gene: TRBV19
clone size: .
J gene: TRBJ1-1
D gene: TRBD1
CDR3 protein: CASSTPTGSAFF
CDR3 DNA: TGTGCCAGTAGTACACCGACAGGGTCGGCTTTCTTT

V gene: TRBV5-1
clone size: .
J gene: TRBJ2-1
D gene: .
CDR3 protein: CASSFFPRASVYNEQFF
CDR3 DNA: TGCGCCAGCAGCTTTTTCCCGAGGGCTAGCGTTTACAATGAGCAGTTCTTC

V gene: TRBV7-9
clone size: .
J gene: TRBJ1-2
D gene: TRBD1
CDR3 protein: CASSPTGGGGYTF
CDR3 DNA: TGCGCCAGCAGCCCCACAGGGGGCGGGGGCTACACCTTC

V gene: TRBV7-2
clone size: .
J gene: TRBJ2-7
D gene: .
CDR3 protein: CASSSGLVAYEQYF
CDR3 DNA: TGTGCCAGCAGCTCCGGACTCGTAGCATACGAGCAGTACTTC

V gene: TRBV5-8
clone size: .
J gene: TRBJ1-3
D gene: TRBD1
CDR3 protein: CASSPWTGQLSGNTIYF
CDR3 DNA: TGTGCCAGCAGCCCGTGGACAGGCCAACTCTCTGGAAACACCATATATTTT

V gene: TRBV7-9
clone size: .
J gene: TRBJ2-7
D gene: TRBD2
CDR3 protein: CASSKAGGFYEQYF
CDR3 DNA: TGTGCCAGCAGCAAAGCGGGAGGGTTCTACGAGCAGTACTTC

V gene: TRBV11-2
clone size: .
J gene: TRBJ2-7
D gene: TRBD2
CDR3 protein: CASSLGSGIYEQYF
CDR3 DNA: TGTGCCAGCAGCTTAGGTAGCGGGATTTACGAGCAGTACTTC

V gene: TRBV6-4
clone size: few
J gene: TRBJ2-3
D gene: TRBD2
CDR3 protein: CATSSGSGDGDTQYF
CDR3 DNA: TGTGCCACCTCTAGCGGGAGCGGCGATGGGGATACGCAGTATTTT

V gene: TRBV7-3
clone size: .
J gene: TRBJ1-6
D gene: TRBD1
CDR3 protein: CASSPRDRNDSPLHF
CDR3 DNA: TGTGCCAGCAGCCCCCGGGACAGGAACGATTCACCCCTCCACTTT

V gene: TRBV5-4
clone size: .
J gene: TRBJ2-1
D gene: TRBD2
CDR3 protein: CASSLGLAGGSYNEQFF
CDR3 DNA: TGTGCCAGCAGCTTGGGACTAGCGGGGGGATCCTACAATGAGCAGTTCTTC

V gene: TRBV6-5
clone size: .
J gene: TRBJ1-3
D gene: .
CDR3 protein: CASRPDRNSGNTIYF
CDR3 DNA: TGTGCCAGCAGACCTGACAGAAACTCTGGAAACACCATATATTTT

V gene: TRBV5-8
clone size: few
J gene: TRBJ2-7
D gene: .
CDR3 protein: CASSLEQFYEQYF
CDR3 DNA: TGTGCCAGCAGCTTGGAACAGTTCTACGAGCAGTACTTC

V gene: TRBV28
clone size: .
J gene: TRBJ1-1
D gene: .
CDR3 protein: CASRGGVTEAFF
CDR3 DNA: TGTGCCAGCAGGGGGGGGGTGACTGAAGCTTTCTTT

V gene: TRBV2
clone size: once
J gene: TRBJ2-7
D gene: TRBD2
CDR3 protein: CASSVMGGRFDEQYF
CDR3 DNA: TGTGCCAGCAGTGTGATGGGCGGGAGGTTCGACGAGCAGTACTTC

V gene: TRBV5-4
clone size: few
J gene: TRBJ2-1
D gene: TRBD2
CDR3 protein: CASSLGSGSLYNEQFF
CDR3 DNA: TGTGCCAGCAGCTTGGGGAGCGGGAGCCTCTACAATGAGCAGTTCTTC

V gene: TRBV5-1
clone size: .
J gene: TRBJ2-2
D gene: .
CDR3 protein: CASGVGQNTGELFF
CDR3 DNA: TGCGCCAGCGGCGTGGGACAAAACACCGGGGAGCTGTTTTTT

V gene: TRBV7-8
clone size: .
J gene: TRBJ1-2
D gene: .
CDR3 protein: CASSQRTHGGYGYTF
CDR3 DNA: TGTGCCAGCAGCCAAAGGACGCACGGCGGCTATGGCTACACCTTC

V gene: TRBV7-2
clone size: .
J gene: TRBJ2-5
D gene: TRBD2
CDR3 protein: CASSLTSGSGETQYF
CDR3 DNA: TGTGCCAGCAGCTTAACTAGCGGGAGTGGGGAGACCCAGTACTTC

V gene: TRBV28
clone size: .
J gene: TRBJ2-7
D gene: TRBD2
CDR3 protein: CASSPTSGMIYEQYF
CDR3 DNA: TGTGCCAGCAGTCCAACTAGCGGGATGATCTACGAGCAGTACTTC

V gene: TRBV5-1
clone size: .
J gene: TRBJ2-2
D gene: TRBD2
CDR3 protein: CASSLVAGGPGGELFF
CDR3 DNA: TGCGCCAGCAGCTTGGTTGCGGGAGGGCCCGGCGGGGAGCTGTTTTTT

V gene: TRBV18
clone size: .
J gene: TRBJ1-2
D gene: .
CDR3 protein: CASSADRPRGGYTF
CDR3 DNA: TGTGCCAGCTCAGCCGACAGACCCAGGGGTGGCTACACCTTC

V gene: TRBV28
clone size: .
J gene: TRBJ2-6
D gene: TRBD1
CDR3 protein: CASSPRRDRASGANVLTF
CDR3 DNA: TGTGCCAGCAGCCCCCGTAGGGACAGGGCCTCTGGGGCCAACGTCCTGACTTTC

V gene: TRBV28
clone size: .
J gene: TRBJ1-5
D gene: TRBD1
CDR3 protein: CASSGSDRDNQPQHF
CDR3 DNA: TGTGCCAGCAGTGGGTCCGACAGGGACAATCAGCCCCAGCATTTT

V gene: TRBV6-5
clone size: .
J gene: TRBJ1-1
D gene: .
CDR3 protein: CASTLGTEAFF
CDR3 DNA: TGTGCCAGCACTCTCGGCACTGAAGCTTTCTTT

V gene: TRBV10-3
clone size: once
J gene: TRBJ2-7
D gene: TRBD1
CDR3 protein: CAIAGQGGSGEQYF
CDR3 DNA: TGTGCCATCGCCGGACAGGGCGGTTCCGGCGAGCAGTACTTC

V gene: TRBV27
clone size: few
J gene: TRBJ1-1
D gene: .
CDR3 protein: CASRGLRTTEAFF
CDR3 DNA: TGTGCCAGCAGAGGGTTACGCACCACTGAAGCTTTCTTT

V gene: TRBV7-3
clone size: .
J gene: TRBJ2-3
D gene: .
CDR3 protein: CASSPAPDDTQYF
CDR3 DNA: TGTGCCAGCAGCCCCGCCCCGGACGATACGCAGTATTTT

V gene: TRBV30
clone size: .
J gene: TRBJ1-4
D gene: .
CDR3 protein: CAWNDRIPAEKLFF
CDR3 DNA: TGTGCCTGGAACGACAGGATCCCCGCCGAAAAACTGTTTTTT